Shown below are 5 T cell receptor beta chains from a single sample sequenced in a study of CD8 T cells in ankylosing spondylitis (dated by TCRdb to 2016 to 2017). The library relied on 5' RACE. Instrument on record: Illumina HiSeq 2500. The public reads were run again by TCRdb, first through fastp at Q25 and then through MiXCR, and only productive beta chains were kept. Rows matching on CDR3 protein sequence are summarized as one entry with the most common DNA and genes. The sample data list roughly 250,000 distinct CDR3 sequences, and roughly 8.6% of these were observed just once. The ten largest clones take up under 7.5% of the sample. The specimen sequenced was blood, either unsorted or a sorted T cell fraction (not recorded which). These receptors originate from a male donor with ankylosing spondylitis or in good health (not recorded which).

This clonotype was counted at least ten times. The chain carries TRBV4-3 and TRBJ2-2; D call uncertain. This CDR3 spans 16 amino acids. Germline assignment: CDR1 LGHNA and CDR2 YSLEER. V lost 0 bases to trimming and J lost 2 bases, with 10 bases between them. Here the CDR3 DNA reads TGCGCCAGCAGCCAAGATAGACGGATCAACACCGGGGAGCTGTTTTTT. Protein sequence: CASSQDRRINTGELFF.

This clonotype occurred a few times. V is TRBV2 and J is TRBJ1-2; D unclear. Germline-derived CDR1 and CDR2 are SNHLY and FYNNEI. This CDR3 has 13 amino acids. Trimming shortened V by 4 bases and J by 7 bases, and 13 bases separated the two germline ends. CDR3 nucleotide sequence: TGTGCCAGCAGTGGCCCACCAAGGACTGGCTACACCTTC. Its protein is CASSGPPRTGYTF.

This chain joins TRBV5-6 and TRBJ2-7, with D maybe TRBD2 (5 bases). V gave up 1 base and J gave up 3 bases, with 11 bases separating them. Per the germline V gene, CDR1 is SGHDT and CDR2 is YYEEEE. The CDR3 length is 14 residues. This CDR3 is CASSLTGSDYEQYF. In DNA form, the CDR3 reads TGTGCCAGCAGCTTGACTGGGAGTGACTACGAGCAGTACTTC.

This clonotype was observed a few times. The chain carries TRBV20-1 and TRBJ1-1; no firm D call. This CDR3 region has 11 residues. Germline CDR1 and CDR2: DFQATT and SNEGSKA (reference sequence). V lost 6 bases, J lost 0 bases, and 5 bases lay in between. The CDR3 DNA reads TGCAGTGCATCCATGAACACTGAAGCTTTCTTT. Protein product: CSASMNTEAFF.

The gene calls are TRBV7-8 and TRBJ1-1; unclear D gene. This CDR3 spans 16 amino acids. Germline V gene sequence: CDR1 SGHVS, CDR2 FQNEAQ. V was clipped by 0 bases and J by 4 bases, with 15 bases between them. The CDR3: CASSLATDPFGTEAFF. For the CDR3, the DNA is TGTGCCAGCAGCTTAGCCACAGATCCCTTCGGCACTGAAGCTTTCTTT.